This TCR beta chain was recovered during a study of T cells in localized non-small cell lung cancer. This CDR3 is built from 17 residues. V lost 6 bases and J lost 4, with 24 bases in between. Germline loops: CDR1 LNHDA, CDR2 SQIVND (reference sequence). Study-level results: Measurement of T cell clonality placed uninvolved adjacent lung highest, above the level in tumor. Median detection of top 100 tumor clones in adjacent lung was around 59 clones. Increased T cell density in blood showed an association with longer overall survival.

Assay used: immunoSEQ multiplex PCR; TCRdb lists only in-frame clones, some missing. The sample carries some 33,000 clones, approximately 91% recorded once. Note on this clone: What it recognizes is unknown.

The sample here was PBMCs, taken before any cancer treatment. The chain joins TRBV19 to TRBJ1-2, with D possibly matching TRBD1 (5 bases). The receptor's source is a man aged 40 to 69 with stage II lung adenocarcinoma. The chain's CDR3 is CASSRDALRQFSYGYTF. CDR3 DNA: TGTGCCAGTAGCAGAGACGCCCTAAGACAGTTTAGCTATGGCTACACCTTC.